This T cell receptor (beta chain) was documented in a study of control samples from healthy donors and cancer patients. Some clones are missing from TCRdb's copy, which holds only in-frame ones; the method was immunoSEQ multiplex PCR. The data show about 100,000 clones, over 75% seen once. Between the trimmed V and J ends, which lost 6 bases and 0 bases, there was a span of 8 bases. The CDR3 totals 13 residues. Germline V CDR1 and CDR2: MNHEY, SMNVEV (reference sequence). The chain couples TRBV27 to TRBJ1-1, with D hard to call. This TCR was recovered from a woman aged 45-65 years in good health. Input material: blood. DNA for the CDR3: TGTGCCAGCAGCATCTCAGTGAACACTGAAGCTTTCTTT. Its translation: CASSISVNTEAFF.